This T cell receptor beta chain was recovered during a study of blood T cell repertoires in COVID-19. About the study: Sources were T cells, B-cell-depleted T cells, or PBMCs; the material itself was cDNA or gDNA.

This clone has a single count. Germline V lookup: CDR1 SNHLY, CDR2 FYNNEI. The CDR3 runs 16 residues. J gave up 0 bases and V 4 bases, and 6 bases lay outside the gene matches. Authors' data handling: How many nucleated cells were present was estimated from reference gene primer amplification. Data came from immunoSEQ multiplex PCR; TCRdb stores just in-frame clones and leaves some out. V, J and clone size are taken as reported in that table, and D and trimming were inferred from the DNA itself. This sample has fewer than 300,000 clones, with approximately 81% found just once. V usage is TRBV2 and J usage is TRBJ2-1, with 7 bases fitting TRBD2. The receptor comes from a woman between 50 and 59 years old who had recovered from COVID-19. The sample taken for sequencing was PBMCs or T cells enriched from blood (not recorded which). The CDR3 sequence: CASSVRRGSSYNEQFF. The CDR3 region has the DNA TGTGCCAGCAGTGTGAGGCGGGGGAGCTCCTACAATGAGCAGTTCTTC.